The clone carrying this T cell receptor (beta chain) was observed a single time. This entry belongs to a study of blood T cell repertoires in COVID-19. Across the whole study: Italy, Spain and the United States were the sources of the convalescent and acute COVID-19 samples.

The V gene end was trimmed by 4 bases and the J gene end by 6 bases; junction bases not matched to a gene: 4. The CDR3 has 14 amino acids. Germline V CDR1 and CDR2: SGHRS, YFSETQ. TCRdb's copy holds only in-frame clones and misses some; the assay was immunoSEQ multiplex PCR. The sample consists of about 160,000 clones, 82% of them appearing once. The TCR comes from a woman older than 75 with acute or convalescent COVID-19. Material for sequencing was peripheral blood. This rearrangement joins TRBV5-1 to TRBJ1-4, with TRBD1 matching over 9 bases. The CDR3 loop reads CASSVTGGYEKLFF. The CDR3 DNA follows: TGCGCCAGCAGCGTTACAGGGGGCTATGAAAAACTGTTTTTT.